This T cell receptor beta chain was captured by sequencing in a study of CD8+ T cells in alopecia areata. Study-wide findings and caveats: Whereas mice showed it more clearly, TCR sharing across patients was murkier, possibly because of HLA.

cDNA prepared by RNA extraction and subsequent reverse transcription served as the template for sequencing. The table came from immunoSEQ multiplex PCR; TCRdb's copy has only in-frame clones and leaves some out. The sample carries 110,000 or so clones, about 60% recorded once. The CDR3 has 13 residues. Germline V CDR1 and CDR2: SEHNR, FQNEAQ (reference sequence). The V segment lost 5 bases and the J segment 7 bases; nucleotides outside the gene matches: 7. This clone was seen only a few times. Its antigen is still unknown. The sequenced material came from NKG2D-low CD8+ T cells sorted from blood. The chain combines TRBV7-9 with TRBJ2-5; 7 nucleotides align to TRBD1. The TCR was taken from a human donor with alopecia areata. The CDR3 sequence is CASSTTGVATQYF. CDR3 coding DNA: TGTGCCAGCAGCACCACAGGGGTGGCGACCCAGTACTTC.